These 23 T cell receptor beta chains came from one sample sequenced in a study of regulatory T cells in long-lasting Graves disease. Noted time point: newly diagnosed GD, antithyroid drugs for less than 3 months. Isolated PBMC RNA provided the starting material for the TCR library. Arm-PCR of CDR3 regions and iRepertoire HTBI primers were used to build TCR beta libraries. TCRdb reprocessed the multiplex PCR reads with MiXCR, giving one entry per CDR3 protein. The sample comprises 400,000 to 450,000 distinct CDR3 sequences, approximately 16% of which are singletons, and around 11% rests with the top ten. These data were also filed under a second study, of T cells in Graves' hyperthyroidism and ophthalmopathy.

The sequences come from peripheral blood mononuclear cells (PBMCs), collected at new diagnosis, from a patient treated with antithyroid drugs. The receptor set was obtained from a woman aged 25 to 39 with Graves disease.

This clonotype has a handful of counts. The chain couples TRBV28 to TRBJ2-7; 7 bases fit TRBD1. With V trimmed by 3 bases and J by 5 bases, 7 bases remained unmatched. The CDR3 loop spans 14 amino acids. Germline CDR1 reads MDHEN; CDR2 reads SYDVKM. DNA for the CDR3: TGTGCCAGCAGTTTCAGGGGACAGACCAACGAGCAGTACTTC. Amino acids: CASSFRGQTNEQYF.

This clonotype was picked up one time. This may be a read error, as it is one base from a much larger clone. The chain joins TRBV5-1 to TRBJ2-1; TRBD1 agrees at 8 bases. CDR1 is SGHRS and CDR2 is YFSETQ in the germline V gene. This CDR3 comprises 21 residues. CDR3 residues: CASSLVPDRGYRPYSYNDQFF. In DNA form, the CDR3 reads TGCGCCAGCAGCTTGGTTCCCGACAGGGGATATCGGCCGTACTCCTACAATGACCAGTTCTTC.

This clonotype was observed many times. DNA for the CDR3: TGTGCCAGCAGCCTGACTAGCGGACCTTACAATGAGCAGTTCTTC. It specifies CASSLTSGPYNEQFF. J is TRBJ2-1 and V is TRBV11-3; 9 nucleotides align to TRBD2. There are 15 residues in the CDR3. J was trimmed by 4 bases and V by 5 bases; bases with no gene match: 6. Germline CDR1 is SGHNT and CDR2 is YENEEA.

There are many counts of this clonotype. The genes are TRBV5-1 and TRBJ1-2; a weak D match, TRBD1 (6 bases). V was clipped by 6 bases and J by 2 bases, with 20 bases between them. The CDR3 is 16 amino acids. Per the germline V gene, CDR1 is SGHRS and CDR2 is YFSETQ. CDR3 sequence reads: CASNPGQGGSNYGYTF. The DNA of the CDR3 is TGCGCCAGCAATCCGGGACAAGGAGGGAGCAACTATGGCTACACCTTC.

Remarks on this clonotype: A much larger clone sits a single nucleotide away, making a read error possible. This chain uses TRBV28 with TRBJ1-4; perhaps TRBD1 as D (6 bases). CDR1 MDHEN and CDR2 SYDVKM come from the germline V gene. With 8 bases removed from V and 10 bases from J, the gap between germline ends came to 20 bases. The CDR3 covers 14 residues. CDR3 loop: CASVSATGHGKLFF. The CDR3 DNA follows: TGTGCCAGCGTTTCGGCCACGGGACATGGAAAACTGTTTTTT. Variable domain in full (rest from reference TRBV28 and TRBJ1-4): DVKVTQSSRYLVKRTGEKVFLECVQDMDHENMFWYRQDPGLGLRLIYFSYDVKMKEKGDIPEGYSVSREKKERFSLILESASTNQTSMYLCASVSATGHGKLFFGSGTQLSVL.

This clonotype was counted ten times or more. V and J are TRBV29-1 and TRBJ1-2, with 9 bases identical to TRBD1. Trimming removed 7 bases from V and 7 bases from J; junction bases left unmatched: 7. The CDR3 consists of 12 residues. Per germline, CDR1 SQVTM and CDR2 ANQGSEA. The CDR3 is CSARGTGTGYTF. The CDR3 DNA reads TGCAGCGCCCGGGGGACAGGGACTGGCTACACCTTC. Filled out from reference TRBV29-1 and TRBJ1-2, the complete variable domain reads SAVISQKPSRDICQRGTSLTIQCQVDSQVTMMFWYRQQPGQSLTLIATANQGSEATYESGFVIDKFPISRPNLTFSTLTVSNMSPEDSSIYLCSARGTGTGYTFGSGTRLTVV.

This clonotype was seen many times. CDR3 amino acids: CASTALGSYEQYF. CDR3 DNA: TGTGCCAGCACCGCCTTGGGCTCCTACGAGCAGTACTTC. The genes are TRBV6-2 or TRBV6-3 and TRBJ2-7; the D is unclear. V lost 7 bases and J lost 0, with 10 bases in between. There are 13 residues in the CDR3. Germline CDR1 and CDR2: MNHEY and SVGEGT.

This clonotype came up many times. The chain links TRBV2 to TRBJ2-5; 9 positions agree with TRBD2. J lost 6 bases, V lost 8 bases, and 10 bases had no gene match. Germline V gene lookup returns CDR1 SNHLY and CDR2 FYNNEI. The CDR3 is 14 residues long. The CDR3 is CASGIAGEGKTQYF. Written as DNA, the CDR3 is TGTGCCAGCGGAATAGCGGGAGAGGGAAAGACCCAGTACTTC.

This clonotype has a count of ten or more. This chain joins TRBV28 and TRBJ2-7; D is possibly TRBD1 (5 bases). V lost 6 bases and J 3 bases, leaving 15 bases between the germline ends. CDR1 MDHEN and CDR2 SYDVKM come from the germline V gene. This CDR3 comprises 14 residues. The CDR3 is CASSLPGIYYEQYF. The DNA for the CDR3 is TGTGCCAGCAGCCTTCCAGGGATTTACTACGAGCAGTACTTC.

In this sample, this clonotype turned up many times. The chain is built from TRBV28 and TRBJ1-2; D may be TRBD1 (5 bases). V was pared by 6 bases and J by 1 base, with 15 bases between. In germline, CDR1 is MDHEN, CDR2 SYDVKM. The CDR3 has 15 residues. CDR3 loop: CASSPGGPLNYGYTF. CDR3 DNA sequence: TGTGCCAGCAGCCCGGGGGGTCCCCTTAACTATGGCTACACCTTC.

This clonotype was seen at least ten times. This chain joins TRBV6-1 and TRBJ1-2; 8 nucleotides line up with TRBD1. The V and J ends lost 7 bases and 8 bases, in that order; junction bases with no gene match: 12. CDR1 and CDR2 (germline): MNHNS, SASEGT. This CDR3 has 14 residues. CDR3 DNA sequence: TGTGCCAGCAACCCAGGACAGGGATTATCCGGCTACACCTTC. It is translated as CASNPGQGLSGYTF.

This clonotype was counted many times. The rearrangement joins TRBV2 to TRBJ1-5, with 8 bases lining up with TRBD1. CDR1 is SNHLY, CDR2 FYNNEI, per germline. The CDR3 runs 15 residues. V lost 8 bases and J lost 7; bases outside the gene matches: 13. The CDR3 coding sequence is TGTGCCAGCTGCGGACAGGGAAGGGACAGCCAGCCCCAGCATTTT. It translates to CASCGQGRDSQPQHF.

For this clonotype: This may stem from a read error, because a much larger clone lies one nucleotide away. The V gene is TRBV11-1, the J gene TRBJ2-1, with unresolved D. Germline V lookup: CDR1 SGHAT, CDR2 FQDESV (reference sequence). The CDR3 covers 12 residues. V dropped 1 base and J dropped 10 bases, with 8 bases sitting between them. The CDR3 nucleotides read TGTGCCAGCAGCTTAGATGCGGAGGAGCAGTTCTTC. It translates to CASSLDAEEQFF.

There are many counts of this clonotype. The chain uses TRBV12-3 or TRBV12-4 and TRBJ2-2; possible D gene TRBD1, 5 bases. This CDR3 spans 13 amino acids. V lost 4 bases and J lost 4, with 7 bases in between. In DNA form, the CDR3 reads TGTGCCAGCAGTTCCACAGGCACCGGGGAGCTGTTTTTT. Protein product: CASSSTGTGELFF.

A few counts support this clonotype. The rearrangement joins TRBV10-3 to TRBJ2-7; 10 nucleotides align to TRBD1. Germline V gives CDR1 ENHRY, CDR2 SYGVKD. The CDR3 runs 15 residues. The ends lost 2 bases at V and 2 bases at J; junction bases unmatched: 3. Here the CDR3 reads CAISERDRGPYEQYF. In nucleotides, the CDR3 is TGTGCCATCAGTGAGCGAGACAGGGGGCCCTACGAGCAGTACTTC.

The CDR3 region has the DNA TGTGCCAGTAGTCCCCCAGGACCAGAAGAGACCCAGTACTTC. Translating it yields CASSPPGPEETQYF. This chain links TRBV19 with TRBJ2-5; the D is unclear. Germline V lookup: CDR1 LNHDA, CDR2 SQIVND (reference sequence). The CDR3 contains 14 residues. The V and J ends lost 5 bases and 3 bases respectively, with 13 bases between them.

This clonotype was detected ten times or more. The chain employs TRBV7-9 and TRBJ1-5, with 9 bases lining up with TRBD1. The V gene end was trimmed by 5 bases and the J gene end by 13 bases; junction bases not matched to a gene: 3. There are 11 residues in the CDR3. The germline CDR1 and CDR2 sequences are SEHNR and FQNEAQ (reference sequence). The CDR3 loop reads CASSQGQGQHF. The CDR3 DNA is TGTGCCAGCAGCCAAGGACAGGGGCAGCATTTT.

In this sample, this clonotype turned up many times. The chain links TRBV29-1 to TRBJ2-7; possibly TRBD1 for D (6 bases). Germline CDR1 reads SQVTM; CDR2 reads ANQGSEA. V lost 3 bases, J lost 5 bases, and 14 bases lay in between. The CDR3 covers 13 residues. For the CDR3, the DNA is TGCAGCGTTGAGGGGCAGGGGATGGACGAGCAGTACTTC. Translated: CSVEGQGMDEQYF.

For this clonotype: This may be a read error, as it is one base from a much larger clone. The chain joins TRBV5-1 to TRBJ2-7; D uncertain. Trimming removed 1 base from V and 0 bases from J, with 14 bases in between. CDR1 and CDR2 (germline): SGHRS, YFSETQ. This CDR3 has 16 residues. For the CDR3, the DNA is TGCGCCAGCAGCTTGCACCCTAACGGAAGCTCCTACGAGCAGTACTTC. Protein product: CASSLHPNGSSYEQYF.

This clonotype was picked up many times. This chain connects TRBV7-2 to TRBJ2-1; no definite D call. Trimming removed 5 bases from V and 9 bases from J, with 14 bases in between. Germline V CDR1 and CDR2: SGHTA, FQGNSA. The CDR3 loop spans 13 amino acids. The CDR3 sequence: CASSPLVSGEQFF. In DNA, the CDR3 is TGTGCCAGCAGCCCCCTCGTCAGTGGTGAGCAGTTCTTC.

At least ten counts were recorded for this clonotype. The chain employs TRBV27 and TRBJ2-3; 9 bases match TRBD2. This CDR3 has 15 residues. V lost 5 bases and J lost 4; bases outside the gene matches: 7. Germline-derived CDR1 and CDR2 are MNHEY and SMNVEV (reference sequence). CDR3 nucleotides: TGTGCCAGCAGTATTAGCGGGAGACGGCCAGATACGCAGTATTTT. Translation: CASSISGRRPDTQYF.

This clonotype was observed many times. This rearrangement joins TRBV18 to TRBJ2-1; 9 positions match TRBD2. The J segment lost 6 bases and the V segment lost 0 bases, leaving 12 bases of the junction unmatched. Germline V gene data show CDR1 as KGHSH and CDR2 as LQKENI. This CDR3 contains 18 residues. DNA for the CDR3: TGTGCCAGCTCACCACCGTATGGTAGCGGGAGAAGGGGCAATGAGCAGTTCTTC. It translates to CASSPPYGSGRRGNEQFF.

This clonotype was picked up many times. The gene calls are TRBV9 and TRBJ2-1; D is perhaps TRBD1 (6 bases). The V end was cut by 0 bases, the J end by 4 bases, with 11 bases between. The CDR3 covers 15 residues. Germline V gene sequence: CDR1 SGDLS, CDR2 YYNGEE. The CDR3 spells CASSVDRAPYNEQFF. Here the CDR3 DNA reads TGTGCCAGCAGCGTAGACAGGGCGCCGTACAATGAGCAGTTCTTC. Using reference TRBV9 and TRBJ2-1 for the parts outside the CDR3, the full variable domain is DSGVTQTPKHLITATGQRVTLRCSPRSGDLSVYWYQQSLDQGLQFLIQYYNGEERAKGNILERFSAQQFPDLHSELNLSSLELGDSALYFCASSVDRAPYNEQFFGPGTRLTVL.